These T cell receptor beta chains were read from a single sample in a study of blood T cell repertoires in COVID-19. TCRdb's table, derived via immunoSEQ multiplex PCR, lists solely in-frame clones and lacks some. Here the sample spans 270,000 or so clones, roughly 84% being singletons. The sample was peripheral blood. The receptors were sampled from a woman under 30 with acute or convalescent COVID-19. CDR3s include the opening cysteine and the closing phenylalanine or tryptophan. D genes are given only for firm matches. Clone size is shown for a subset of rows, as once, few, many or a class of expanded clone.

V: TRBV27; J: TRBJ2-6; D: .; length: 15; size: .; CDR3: CASSSPGSGANVLTF; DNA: TGTGCCAGCAGTTCCCCCGGCTCTGGGGCCAACGTCCTGACTTTC
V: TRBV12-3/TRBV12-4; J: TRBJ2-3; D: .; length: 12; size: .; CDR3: CASSGFQDTQYF; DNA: TGTGCCAGCAGCGGGTTTCAGGATACGCAGTATTTT
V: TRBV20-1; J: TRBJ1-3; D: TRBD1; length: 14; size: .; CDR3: CSASKGARGNTIYF; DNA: TGCAGTGCTAGTAAGGGGGCGCGTGGAAACACCATATATTTT
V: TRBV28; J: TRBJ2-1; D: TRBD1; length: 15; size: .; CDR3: CASSSSRTGGGEQFF; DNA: TGTGCCAGCAGTTCCTCTCGGACAGGGGGCGGTGAGCAGTTCTTC
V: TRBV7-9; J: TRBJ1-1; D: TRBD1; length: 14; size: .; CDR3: CASSSRTGRTEAFF; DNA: TGTGCCAGCAGCAGCCGGACAGGGAGAACTGAAGCTTTCTTT
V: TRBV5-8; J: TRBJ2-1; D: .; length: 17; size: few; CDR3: CASSLAEGESPYNEQFF; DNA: TGTGCCAGCAGCTTGGCCGAGGGGGAGTCCCCCTACAATGAGCAGTTCTTC
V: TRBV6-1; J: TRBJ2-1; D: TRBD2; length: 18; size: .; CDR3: CASSGTSEPLSSYNEQFF; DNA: TGTGCCAGCAGTGGGACTAGCGAACCCCTAAGCTCCTACAATGAGCAGTTCTTC
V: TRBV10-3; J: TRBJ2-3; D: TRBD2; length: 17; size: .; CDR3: CAISGTSGGGDRDTQYF; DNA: TGTGCCATCAGTGGGACTAGCGGGGGGGGAGATCGAGATACGCAGTATTTT
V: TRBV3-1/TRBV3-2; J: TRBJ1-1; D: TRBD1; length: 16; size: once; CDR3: CASSQTWGQKNTEAFF; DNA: TGTGCCAGCAGCCAAACGTGGGGACAGAAGAACACTGAAGCTTTCTTT
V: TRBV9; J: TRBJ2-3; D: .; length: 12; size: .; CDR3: CASSQTAGTQYF; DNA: TGTGCCAGCAGCCAAACCGCCGGTACGCAGTATTTT
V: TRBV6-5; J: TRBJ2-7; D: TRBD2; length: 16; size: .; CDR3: CASSYSLLAVSYEQYF; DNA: TGTGCCAGCAGTTACTCGTTACTAGCGGTATCCTACGAGCAGTACTTC
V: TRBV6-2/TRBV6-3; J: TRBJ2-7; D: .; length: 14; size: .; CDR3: CASTPLQSAYEQYF; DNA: TGTGCCAGCACCCCCTTACAGTCCGCCTACGAGCAGTACTTC
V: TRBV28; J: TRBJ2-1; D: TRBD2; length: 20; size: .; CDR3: CASSLWAGFYAGGGMNEQFF; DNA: TGTGCCAGCAGTTTATGGGCGGGGTTCTACGCGGGAGGAGGGATGAATGAGCAGTTCTTC
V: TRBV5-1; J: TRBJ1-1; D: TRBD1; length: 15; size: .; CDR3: CASSTWDRGGTEAFF; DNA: TGCGCCAGCAGCACCTGGGACAGGGGGGGCACTGAAGCTTTCTTT
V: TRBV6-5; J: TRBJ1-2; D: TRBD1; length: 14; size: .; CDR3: CASSYTGGNYGYTF; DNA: TGTGCCAGCAGTTACACAGGGGGCAACTATGGCTACACCTTC
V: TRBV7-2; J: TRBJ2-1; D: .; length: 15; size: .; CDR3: CASSLAEAVRGEQFF; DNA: TGTGCCAGCAGCTTAGCGGAAGCGGTGCGGGGTGAGCAGTTCTTC
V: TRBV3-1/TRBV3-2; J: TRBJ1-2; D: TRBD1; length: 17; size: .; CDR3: CASSQGDRVWSNYGYTF; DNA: TGTGCCAGCAGCCAAGGGGACAGGGTTTGGTCTAACTATGGCTACACCTTC
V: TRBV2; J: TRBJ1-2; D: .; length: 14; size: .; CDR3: CASSEARAGEVDTF; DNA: TGTGCCAGCAGTGAAGCGCGGGCGGGGGAAGTTGACACCTTC
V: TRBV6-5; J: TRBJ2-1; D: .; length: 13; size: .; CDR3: CASSYSILAGQFF; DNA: TGTGCCAGCAGTTACTCGATCCTGGCAGGGCAGTTCTTC
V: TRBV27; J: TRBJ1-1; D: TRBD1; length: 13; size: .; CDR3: CASGTPGQGSAFF; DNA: TGTGCCAGCGGCACTCCTGGACAGGGGTCCGCTTTCTTT
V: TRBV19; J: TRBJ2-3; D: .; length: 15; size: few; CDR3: CASSPVDSSTDTQYF; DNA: TGTGCCAGTAGTCCGGTTGACTCAAGCACAGATACGCAGTATTTT
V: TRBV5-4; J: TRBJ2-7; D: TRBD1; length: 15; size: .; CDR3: CASSYGQGYSYEQYF; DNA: TGTGCCAGCAGCTATGGACAGGGATACTCCTACGAGCAGTACTTC
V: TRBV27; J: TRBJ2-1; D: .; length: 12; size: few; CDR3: CASSSGSHEQFF; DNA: TGTGCCAGCAGTTCTGGCTCCCATGAGCAGTTCTTC